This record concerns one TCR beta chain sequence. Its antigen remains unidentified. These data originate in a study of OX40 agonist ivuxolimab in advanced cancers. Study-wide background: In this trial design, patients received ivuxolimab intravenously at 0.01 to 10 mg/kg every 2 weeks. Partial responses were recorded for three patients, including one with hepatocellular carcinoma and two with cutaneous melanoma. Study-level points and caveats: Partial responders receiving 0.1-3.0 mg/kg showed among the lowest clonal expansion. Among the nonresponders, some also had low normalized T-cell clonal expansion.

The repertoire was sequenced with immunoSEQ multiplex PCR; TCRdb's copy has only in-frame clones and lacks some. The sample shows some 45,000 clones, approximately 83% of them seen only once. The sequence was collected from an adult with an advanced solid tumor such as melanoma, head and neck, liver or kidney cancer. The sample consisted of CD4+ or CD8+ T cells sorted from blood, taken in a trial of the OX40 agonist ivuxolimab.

CDR3 region: CASSSRDRSYEQYV. Here the CDR3 DNA reads TGTGCCAGCAGTTCGCGGGACAGATCCTACGAGCAGTACGTC. V usage is TRBV6-5 and J usage is TRBJ2-7; D is perhaps TRBD1 (7 bases). V lost 4 bases and J lost 1, with 11 bases in between. Germline CDR1 is MNHEY and CDR2 is SVGAGI. This CDR3 contains 14 residues.